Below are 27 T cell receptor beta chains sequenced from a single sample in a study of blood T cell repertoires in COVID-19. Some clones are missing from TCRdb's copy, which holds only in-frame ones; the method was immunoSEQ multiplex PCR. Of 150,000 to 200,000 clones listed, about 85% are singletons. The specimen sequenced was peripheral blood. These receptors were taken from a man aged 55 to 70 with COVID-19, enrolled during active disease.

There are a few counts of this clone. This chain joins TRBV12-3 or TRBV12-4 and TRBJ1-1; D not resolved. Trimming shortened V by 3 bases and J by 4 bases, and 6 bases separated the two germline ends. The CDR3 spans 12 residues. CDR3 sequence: CASSFMATEAFF. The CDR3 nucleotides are TGTGCCAGCAGTTTCATGGCCACTGAAGCTTTCTTT.

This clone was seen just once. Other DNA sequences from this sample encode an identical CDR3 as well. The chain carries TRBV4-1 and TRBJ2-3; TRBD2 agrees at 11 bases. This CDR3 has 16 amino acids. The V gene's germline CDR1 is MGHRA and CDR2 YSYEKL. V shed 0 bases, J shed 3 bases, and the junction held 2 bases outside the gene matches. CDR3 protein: CASSQESSGRTDTQYF. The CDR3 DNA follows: TGCGCCAGCAGCCAAGAGTCTAGCGGGAGGACAGATACGCAGTATTTT.

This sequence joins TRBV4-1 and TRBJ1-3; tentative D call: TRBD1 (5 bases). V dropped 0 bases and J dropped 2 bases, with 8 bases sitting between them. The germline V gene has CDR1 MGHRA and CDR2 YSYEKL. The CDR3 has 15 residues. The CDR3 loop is CASSQEQAPGNTIYF. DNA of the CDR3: TGCGCCAGCAGCCAAGAACAGGCCCCTGGAAACACCATATATTTT.

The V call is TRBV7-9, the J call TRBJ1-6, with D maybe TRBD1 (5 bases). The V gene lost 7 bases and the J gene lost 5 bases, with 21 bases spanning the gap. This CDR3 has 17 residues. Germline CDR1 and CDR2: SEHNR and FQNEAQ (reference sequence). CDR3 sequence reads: CASNFGGGAVNNSPLHF. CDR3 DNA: TGTGCCAGCAATTTTGGAGGAGGGGCAGTCAATAATTCACCCCTCCACTTT. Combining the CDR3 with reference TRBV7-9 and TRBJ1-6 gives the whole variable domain DTGVSQNPRHKITKRGQNVTFRCDPISEHNRLYWYRQTLGQGPEFLTYFQNEAQLEKSRLLSDRFSAERPKGSFSTLEIQRTEQGDSAMYLCASNFGGGAVNNSPLHFGNGTRLTVT.

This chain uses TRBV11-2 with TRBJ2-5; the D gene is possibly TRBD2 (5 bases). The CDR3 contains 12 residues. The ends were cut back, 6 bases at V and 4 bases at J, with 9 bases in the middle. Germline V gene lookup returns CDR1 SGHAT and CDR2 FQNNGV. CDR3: CASRLAVETQYF. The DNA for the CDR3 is TGTGCCAGCAGGCTAGCTGTAGAGACCCAGTACTTC.

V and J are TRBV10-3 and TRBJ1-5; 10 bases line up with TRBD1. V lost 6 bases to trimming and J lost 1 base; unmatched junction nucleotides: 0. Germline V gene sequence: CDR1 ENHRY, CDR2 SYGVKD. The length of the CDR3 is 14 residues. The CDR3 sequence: CAIRGQGSNQPQHF. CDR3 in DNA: TGTGCCATCAGGGGACAGGGGAGCAATCAGCCCCAGCATTTT.

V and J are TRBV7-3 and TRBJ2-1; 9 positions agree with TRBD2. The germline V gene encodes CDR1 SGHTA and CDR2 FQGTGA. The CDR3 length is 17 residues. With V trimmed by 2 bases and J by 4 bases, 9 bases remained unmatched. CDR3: CASSLEIASGIYNEQFF. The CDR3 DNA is TGTGCCAGCAGCTTAGAGATCGCTAGCGGGATATACAATGAGCAGTTCTTC.

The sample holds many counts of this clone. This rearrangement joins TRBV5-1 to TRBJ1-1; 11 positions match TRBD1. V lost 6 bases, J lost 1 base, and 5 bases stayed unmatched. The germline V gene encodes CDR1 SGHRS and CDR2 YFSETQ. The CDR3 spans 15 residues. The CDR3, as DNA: TGCGCCAGCACCTGGACAGGGGGCGAGAACACTGAAGCTTTCTTT. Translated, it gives CASTWTGGENTEAFF.

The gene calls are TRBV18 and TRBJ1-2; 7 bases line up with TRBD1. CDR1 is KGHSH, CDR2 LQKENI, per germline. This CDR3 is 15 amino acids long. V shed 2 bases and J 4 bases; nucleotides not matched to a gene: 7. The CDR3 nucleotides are TGTGCCAGCTCACCATCCGGGACAGCCAGCTATGGCTACACCTTC. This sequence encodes CASSPSGTASYGYTF.

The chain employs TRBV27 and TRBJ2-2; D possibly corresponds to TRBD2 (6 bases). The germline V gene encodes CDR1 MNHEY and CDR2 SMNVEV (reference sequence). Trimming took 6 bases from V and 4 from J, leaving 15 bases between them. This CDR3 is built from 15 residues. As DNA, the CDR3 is TGTGCCAGCAGAGATCCCGGGACTGGCACCGGGGAGCTGTTTTTT. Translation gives CASRDPGTGTGELFF.

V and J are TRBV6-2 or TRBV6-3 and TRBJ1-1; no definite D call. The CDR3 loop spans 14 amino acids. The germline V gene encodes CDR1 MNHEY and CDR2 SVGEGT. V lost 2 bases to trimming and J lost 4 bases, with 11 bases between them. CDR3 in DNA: TGTGCCAGCAGTTACGTCATCGGAGGCACTGAAGCTTTCTTT. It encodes CASSYVIGGTEAFF.

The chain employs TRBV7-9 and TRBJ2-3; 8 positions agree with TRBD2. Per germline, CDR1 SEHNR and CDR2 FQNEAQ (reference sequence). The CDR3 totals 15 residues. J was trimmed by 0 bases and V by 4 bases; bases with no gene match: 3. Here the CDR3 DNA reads TGTGCCAGCAGCTCCCGGGGGGGAAGCACAGATACGCAGTATTTT. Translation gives CASSSRGGSTDTQYF.

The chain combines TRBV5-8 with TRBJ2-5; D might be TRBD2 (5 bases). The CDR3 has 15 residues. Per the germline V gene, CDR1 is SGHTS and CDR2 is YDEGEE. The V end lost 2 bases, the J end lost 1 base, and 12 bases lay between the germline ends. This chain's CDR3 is CASSLRGFGQETQYF. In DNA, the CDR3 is TGTGCCAGCAGCTTACGAGGGTTTGGCCAAGAGACCCAGTACTTC.

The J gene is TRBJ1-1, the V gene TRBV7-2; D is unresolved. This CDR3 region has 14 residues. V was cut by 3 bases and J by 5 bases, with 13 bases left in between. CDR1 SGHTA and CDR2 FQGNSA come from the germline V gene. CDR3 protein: CASSLREAGTEAFF. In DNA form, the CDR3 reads TGTGCCAGCAGCTTGAGGGAGGCGGGGACTGAAGCTTTCTTT. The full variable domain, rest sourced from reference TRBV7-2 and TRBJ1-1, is GAGVSQSPSNKVTEKGKDVELRCDPISGHTALYWYRQSLGQGLEFLIYFQGNSAPDKSGLPSDRFSAERTGGSVSTLTIQRTQQEDSAVYLCASSLREAGTEAFFGQGTRLTVV.

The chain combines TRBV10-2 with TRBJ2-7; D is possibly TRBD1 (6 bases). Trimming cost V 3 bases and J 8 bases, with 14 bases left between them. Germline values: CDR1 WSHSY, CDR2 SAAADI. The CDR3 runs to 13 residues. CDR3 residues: CASSDPDRLKQYF. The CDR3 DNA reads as TGCGCCAGCAGTGACCCAGACAGGTTGAAGCAGTACTTC.

CDR3 coding DNA: TGTGCCAGCAGCCAAGAAGCAGGGTGGACCAAAAACATTCAGTACTTC. It encodes CASSQEAGWTKNIQYF. The chain is built from TRBV14 and TRBJ2-4; D might be TRBD1 (5 bases). The germline V and J ends were trimmed by 0 bases and 2 bases, with 11 bases remaining between them. Germline V gives CDR1 SGHDN, CDR2 FVKESK. The CDR3 runs to 16 residues.

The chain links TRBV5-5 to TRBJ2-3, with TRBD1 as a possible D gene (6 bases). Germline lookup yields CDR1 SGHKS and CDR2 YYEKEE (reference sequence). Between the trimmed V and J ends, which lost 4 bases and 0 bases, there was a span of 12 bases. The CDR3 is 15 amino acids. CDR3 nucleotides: TGTGCCAGCAGCGCCCTAGGACAGAGCACAGATACGCAGTATTTT. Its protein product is CASSALGQSTDTQYF.

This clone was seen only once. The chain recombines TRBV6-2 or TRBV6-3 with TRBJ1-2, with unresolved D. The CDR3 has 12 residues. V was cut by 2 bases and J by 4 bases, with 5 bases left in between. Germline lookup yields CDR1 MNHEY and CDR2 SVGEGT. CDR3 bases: TGTGCCAGCAGTTACACCGGCTATGGCTACACCTTC. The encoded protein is CASSYTGYGYTF.

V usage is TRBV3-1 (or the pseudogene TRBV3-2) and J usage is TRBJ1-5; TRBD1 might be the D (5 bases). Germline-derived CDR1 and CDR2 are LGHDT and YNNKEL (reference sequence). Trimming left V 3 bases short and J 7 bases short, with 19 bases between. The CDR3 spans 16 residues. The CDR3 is CASSQTKSQGGQPQHF. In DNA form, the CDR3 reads TGTGCCAGCAGCCAGACTAAAAGCCAGGGAGGGCAGCCCCAGCATTTT.

The CDR3 reads CASSLQGGKNTEAFF. CDR3 nucleotide sequence: TGTGCCAGCAGCTTGCAAGGAGGGAAGAACACTGAAGCTTTCTTT. This chain links TRBV7-9 with TRBJ1-1; D is undetermined. V lost 3 bases, J lost 1 base, and 12 bases lay in between. CDR1 is SEHNR and CDR2 is FQNEAQ in the germline V gene (reference sequence). The CDR3 covers 15 residues.

Written as DNA, the CDR3 is TGTGCCAGCAGCTCCGCCTCTCCGGGTTCACCCCTCCACTTT. Translation: CASSSASPGSPLHF. The rearrangement uses TRBV5-4 and TRBJ1-6, with D uncertain. The V gene's germline CDR1 is SGHNT and CDR2 YYREEE (reference sequence). The germline V and J ends were trimmed by 3 bases and 9 bases, with 13 bases remaining between them. The CDR3 extends over 14 amino acids.

The CDR3 DNA sequence: TGCGCCAGCAGCTTGCGGGCGGGTCTCACTTCTGGGGCCAACGTCCTGACTTTC. Translation: CASSLRAGLTSGANVLTF. J is TRBJ2-6 and V is TRBV5-1; D possibly corresponds to TRBD2 (5 bases). Germline V gene data show CDR1 as SGHRS and CDR2 as YFSETQ. The CDR3 consists of 18 residues. The germline V and J ends were trimmed by 1 base and 1 base, with 15 bases remaining between them. Full variable domain (rest looked up from reference TRBV5-1 and TRBJ2-6): KAGVTQTPRYLIKTRGQQVTLSCSPISGHRSVSWYQQTPGQGLQFLFEYFSETQRNKGNFPGRFSGRQFSNSRSEMNVSTLELGDSALYLCASSLRAGLTSGANVLTFGAGSRLTVL.

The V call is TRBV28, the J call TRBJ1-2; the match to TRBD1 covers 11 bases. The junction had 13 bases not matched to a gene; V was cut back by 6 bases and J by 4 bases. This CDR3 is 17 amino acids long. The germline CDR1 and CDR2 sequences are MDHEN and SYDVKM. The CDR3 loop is CASSSLPGQGGGYGYTF. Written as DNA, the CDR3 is TGTGCCAGCAGCTCCTTACCGGGACAGGGGGGAGGCTATGGCTACACCTTC.

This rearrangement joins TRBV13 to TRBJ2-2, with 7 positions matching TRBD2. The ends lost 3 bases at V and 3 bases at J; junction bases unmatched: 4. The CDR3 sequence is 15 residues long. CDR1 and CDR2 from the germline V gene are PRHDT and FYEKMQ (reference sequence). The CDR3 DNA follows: TGTGCCAGCAGCTTTAGACTAGCAGACACCGGGGAGCTGTTTTTT. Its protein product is CASSFRLADTGELFF.

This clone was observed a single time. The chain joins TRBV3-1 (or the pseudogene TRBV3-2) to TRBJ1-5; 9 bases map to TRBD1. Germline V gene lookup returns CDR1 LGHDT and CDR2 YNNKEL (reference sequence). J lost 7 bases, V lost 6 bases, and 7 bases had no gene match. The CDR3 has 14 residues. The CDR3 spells CASSHRGQRQPQHF. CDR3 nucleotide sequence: TGTGCCAGCAGTCACAGGGGGCAAAGGCAGCCCCAGCATTTT.

The CDR3 is CASSSPGGLETQYF. Written as DNA, the CDR3 is TGTGCCAGCAGCTCCCCAGGGGGCCTAGAGACCCAGTACTTC. The chain employs TRBV5-4 and TRBJ2-5, with 8 bases identical to TRBD1. The CDR3 is 14 residues long. V lost 3 bases, J lost 4 bases, and 5 bases stayed unmatched. Germline CDR1 reads SGHNT; CDR2 reads YYREEE (reference sequence).

DNA of the CDR3: TGTGCCAGCTCACCGACAGCGATTAATTCACCCCTCCACTTT. Protein: CASSPTAINSPLHF. The rearrangement joins TRBV18 to TRBJ1-6, with a possible D match to TRBD1 (5 bases). The CDR3 covers 14 residues. Germline CDR1 reads KGHSH; CDR2 reads LQKENI. Between the trimmed V and J ends, which lost 3 bases and 6 bases, there was a span of 9 bases. The entire variable domain, with the rest obtained from reference TRBV18 and TRBJ1-6, is as follows: NAGVMQNPRHLVRRRGQEARLRCSPMKGHSHVYWYRQLPEEGLKFMVYLQKENIIDESGMPKERFSAEFPKEGPSILRIQQVVRGDSAAYFCASSPTAINSPLHFGNGTRLTVT.